The rows below give T cell receptor beta chains drawn from one sample of a study of shared clonotypes between healthy human individuals. The table came from immunoSEQ multiplex PCR; TCRdb's copy has only in-frame clones and leaves some out. The sample lists about 2.5 million clones, 92% occurring once. The sequenced sample consisted of naive CD4+ T cells from PBMCs. The source is a man between 18 and 35 years old in good health. Some clones in this sample may be carry-over from other donors' samples. Both conserved end residues are part of each CDR3. A D gene is named only where the DNA matches it firmly. Clone size is stated in some rows and not others, as once, few, many or a class when expanded.

>TRBV9|TRBJ2-2|TRBD1|.
CASSGRGSATGELFF
TGTGCCAGCAGCGGCAGGGGGTCAGCCACCGGGGAGCTGTTTTTT
>TRBV4-3|TRBJ2-1|TRBD2|.
CASSQSSGPYNEQFF
TGCGCCAGCAGCCAGTCTAGCGGCCCCTACAATGAGCAGTTCTTC
>TRBV7-2|TRBJ2-7|.|.
CASSSSGYEQYF
TGTGCCAGCAGCTCCTCGGGATACGAGCAGTACTTC
>TRBV29-1|TRBJ1-1|.|.
CSVGPLRAGEAFF
TGCAGCGTTGGACCCCTCCGGGCGGGTGAAGCTTTCTTT
>TRBV4-1|TRBJ2-2|.|.
CASSQVEAGWAGELFF
TGCGCCAGCAGCCAAGTGGAGGCAGGATGGGCCGGGGAGCTGTTTTTT
>TRBV5-1|TRBJ2-2|.|.
CASSFRVTGELFF
TGCGCCAGCAGCTTCAGGGTCACCGGGGAGCTGTTTTTT
>TRBV19|TRBJ2-3|TRBD1|.
CASSEQGAIRDTQYF
TGTGCCAGTAGTGAACAGGGGGCTATTCGAGATACGCAGTATTTT
>TRBV6-1|TRBJ2-2|TRBD1|once
CASSLRTGQDGELFF
TGTGCCAGCAGTCTCCGGACAGGGCAGGACGGGGAGCTGTTTTTT
>TRBV7-3|TRBJ2-7|.|.
CASSFQGAPSYEQYF
TGTGCCAGCAGCTTTCAGGGCGCCCCTTCCTACGAGCAGTACTTC
>TRBV19|TRBJ1-5|.|.
CASSTVPGGNQPQHF
TGTGCCAGTAGTACTGTACCTGGAGGCAATCAGCCCCAGCATTTT
>TRBV7-3|TRBJ2-1|.|.
CASSKSGSTSYNEQFF
TGTGCCAGCAGTAAGAGCGGGTCTACCTCCTACAATGAGCAGTTCTTC
>TRBV28|TRBJ2-7|.|.
CASRGWGEQYF
TGTGCCAGCAGGGGTTGGGGCGAGCAGTACTTC
>TRBV9|TRBJ2-3|.|.
CASSPGFGRMDTQYF
TGTGCCAGCAGCCCAGGATTTGGGAGGATGGATACGCAGTATTTT
>TRBV27|TRBJ1-1|.|.
CASRTRGEAEAFF
TGTGCCAGCCGGACCCGGGGGGAGGCTGAAGCTTTCTTT
>TRBV28|TRBJ2-5|.|.
CASDTPRQETQYF
TGTGCCAGCGACACCCCCAGGCAAGAGACCCAGTACTTC
>TRBV7-2|TRBJ1-2|TRBD1|.
CASSLLGQGAEGYTF
TGTGCCAGCAGCTTACTTGGACAGGGGGCAGAAGGCTACACCTTC
>TRBV9|TRBJ2-7|.|.
CASSAQRDAAYEQYF
TGTGCCAGCAGCGCCCAACGGGACGCAGCCTACGAGCAGTACTTC
>TRBV5-4|TRBJ2-3|TRBD2|.
CASSAGLAGTTDTQYF
TGTGCCAGCAGCGCTGGACTAGCGGGAACAACAGATACGCAGTATTTT
>TRBV19|TRBJ2-7|.|.
CASSTPSDPSRGPEQYF
TGTGCCAGTAGTACGCCCTCTGACCCCAGTCGTGGTCCCGAGCAGTACTTC
>TRBV7-3|TRBJ2-7|.|.
CASSLFAGQTYEQYF
TGTGCCAGCAGCTTATTTGCCGGACAGACCTACGAGCAGTACTTC